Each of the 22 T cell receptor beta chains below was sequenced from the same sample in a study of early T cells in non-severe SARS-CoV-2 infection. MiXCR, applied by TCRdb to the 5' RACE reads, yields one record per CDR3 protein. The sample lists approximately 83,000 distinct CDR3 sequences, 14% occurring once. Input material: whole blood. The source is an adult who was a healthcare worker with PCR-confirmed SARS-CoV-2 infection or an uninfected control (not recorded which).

In nucleotides, the CDR3 is TGTGCCAGCAGCCCCCGGGACAGGGGAGACGAGCAGTTCTTC. Protein: CASSPRDRGDEQFF. The V call is TRBV2, the J call TRBJ2-1, with TRBD1 matching 10 bases. Germline V lookup: CDR1 SNHLY, CDR2 FYNNEI. The CDR3 spans 14 residues. V trimming: 6 bases; J trimming: 10 bases; junction bases outside the gene matches: 9.

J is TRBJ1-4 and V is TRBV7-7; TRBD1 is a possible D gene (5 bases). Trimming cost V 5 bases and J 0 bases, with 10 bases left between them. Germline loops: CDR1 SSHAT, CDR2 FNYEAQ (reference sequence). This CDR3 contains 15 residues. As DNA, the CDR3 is TGTGCCAGCAGCCTCGGGACCTCAACTAATGAAAAACTGTTTTTT. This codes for CASSLGTSTNEKLFF.

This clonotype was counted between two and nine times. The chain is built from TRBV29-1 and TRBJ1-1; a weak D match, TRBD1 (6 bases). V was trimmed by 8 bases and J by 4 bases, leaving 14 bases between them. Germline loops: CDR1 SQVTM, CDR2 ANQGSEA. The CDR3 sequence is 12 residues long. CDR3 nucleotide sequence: TGCAGCAGCGGAGGGGGGTCCACTGAAGCTTTCTTT. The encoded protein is CSSGGGSTEAFF.

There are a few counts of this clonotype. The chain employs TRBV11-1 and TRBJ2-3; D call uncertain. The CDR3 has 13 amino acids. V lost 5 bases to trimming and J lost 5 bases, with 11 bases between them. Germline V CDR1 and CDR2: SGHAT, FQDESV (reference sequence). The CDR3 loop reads CASSTLRRDTQYF. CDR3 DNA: TGTGCCAGCAGCACCCTTAGGCGAGATACGCAGTATTTT.

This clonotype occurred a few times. CDR3: CASSPDISGNTIYF. For the CDR3, the DNA is TGTGCCAGCTCACCAGACATCTCTGGAAACACCATATATTTT. The rearrangement uses TRBV18 and TRBJ1-3; D remains ambiguous. The germline gives CDR1 KGHSH, CDR2 LQKENI. The ends were cut back, 2 bases at V and 0 bases at J, with 5 bases in the middle. This CDR3 spans 14 amino acids.

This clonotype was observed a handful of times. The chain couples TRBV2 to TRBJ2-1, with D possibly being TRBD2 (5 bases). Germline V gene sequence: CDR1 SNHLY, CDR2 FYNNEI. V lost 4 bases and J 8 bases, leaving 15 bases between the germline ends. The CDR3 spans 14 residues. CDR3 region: CASSARPSSDEQFF. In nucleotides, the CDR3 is TGTGCCAGCAGTGCGCGCCCTAGCTCCGATGAGCAGTTCTTC.

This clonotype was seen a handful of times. CDR3 bases: TGTGCCAGCAGCTTAGCGGGGAGGACGGCAACTAATGAAAAACTGTTTTTT. It translates to CASSLAGRTATNEKLFF. The J gene is TRBJ1-4, the V gene TRBV7-6; D remains ambiguous. V lost 0 bases to trimming and J lost 0 bases, with 11 bases between them. This CDR3 region has 17 residues. CDR1 and CDR2 from the germline V gene are SGHVS and FNYEAQ.

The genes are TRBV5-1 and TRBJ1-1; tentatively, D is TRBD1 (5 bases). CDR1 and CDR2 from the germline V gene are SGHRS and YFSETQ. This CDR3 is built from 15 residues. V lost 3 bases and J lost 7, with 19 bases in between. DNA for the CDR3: TGCGCCAGCAGCTACGCGAGAGGGGCGGAAGGTGAAGCTTTCTTT. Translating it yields CASSYARGAEGEAFF. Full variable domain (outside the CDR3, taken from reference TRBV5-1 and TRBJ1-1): KAGVTQTPRYLIKTRGQQVTLSCSPISGHRSVSWYQQTPGQGLQFLFEYFSETQRNKGNFPGRFSGRQFSNSRSEMNVSTLELGDSALYLCASSYARGAEGEAFFGQGTRLTVV.

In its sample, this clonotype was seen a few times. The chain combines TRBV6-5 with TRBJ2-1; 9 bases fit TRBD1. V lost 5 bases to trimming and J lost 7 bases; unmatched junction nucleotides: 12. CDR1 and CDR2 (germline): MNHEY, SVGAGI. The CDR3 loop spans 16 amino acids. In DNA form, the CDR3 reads TGTGCCAGCAGTCCGCTCCGGACAGGGGAGGCGAATGAGCAGTTCTTC. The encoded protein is CASSPLRTGEANEQFF.

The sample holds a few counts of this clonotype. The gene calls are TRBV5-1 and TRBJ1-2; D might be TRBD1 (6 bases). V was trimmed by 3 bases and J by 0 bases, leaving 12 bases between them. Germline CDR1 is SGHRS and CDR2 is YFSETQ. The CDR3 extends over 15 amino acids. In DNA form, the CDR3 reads TGCGCCAGCAGCTCGAACAGGGCCACTAACTATGGCTACACCTTC. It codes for CASSSNRATNYGYTF.

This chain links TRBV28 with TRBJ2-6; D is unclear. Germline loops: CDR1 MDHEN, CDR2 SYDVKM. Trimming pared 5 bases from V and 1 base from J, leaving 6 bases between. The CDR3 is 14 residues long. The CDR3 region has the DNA TGTGCCAGCAGTCTCCGGTCTGGGGCCAACGTCCTGACTTTC. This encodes CASSLRSGANVLTF. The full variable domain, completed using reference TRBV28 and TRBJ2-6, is DVKVTQSSRYLVKRTGEKVFLECVQDMDHENMFWYRQDPGLGLRLIYFSYDVKMKEKGDIPEGYSVSREKKERFSLILESASTNQTSMYLCASSLRSGANVLTFGAGSRLTVL.

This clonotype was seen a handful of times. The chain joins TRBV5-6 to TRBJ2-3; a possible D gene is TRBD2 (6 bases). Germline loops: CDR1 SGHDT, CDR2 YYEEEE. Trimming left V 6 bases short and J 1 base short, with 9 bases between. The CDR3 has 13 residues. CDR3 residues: CASNTGGTDTQYF. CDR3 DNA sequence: TGTGCCAGCAATACGGGGGGCACAGATACGCAGTATTTT.

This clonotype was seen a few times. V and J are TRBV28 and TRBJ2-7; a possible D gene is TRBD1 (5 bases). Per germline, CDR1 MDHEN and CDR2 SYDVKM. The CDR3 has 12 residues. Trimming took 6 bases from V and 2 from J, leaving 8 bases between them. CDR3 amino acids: CASRTATYEQYF. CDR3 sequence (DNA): TGTGCCAGCAGGACAGCGACCTACGAGCAGTACTTC.

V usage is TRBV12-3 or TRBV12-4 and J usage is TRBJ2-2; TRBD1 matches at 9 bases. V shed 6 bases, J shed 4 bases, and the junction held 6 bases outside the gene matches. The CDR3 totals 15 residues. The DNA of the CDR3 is TGTGCCAGCAGACCCGGGACAGGGATCACCGGGGAGCTGTTTTTT. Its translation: CASRPGTGITGELFF.

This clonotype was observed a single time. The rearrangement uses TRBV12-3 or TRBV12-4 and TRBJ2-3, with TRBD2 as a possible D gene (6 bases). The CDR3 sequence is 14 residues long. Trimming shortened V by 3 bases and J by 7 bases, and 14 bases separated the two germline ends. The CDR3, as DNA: TGTGCCAGCAGTTTCGGGCGTGGGGGGTATACGCAGTATTTT. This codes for CASSFGRGGYTQYF.

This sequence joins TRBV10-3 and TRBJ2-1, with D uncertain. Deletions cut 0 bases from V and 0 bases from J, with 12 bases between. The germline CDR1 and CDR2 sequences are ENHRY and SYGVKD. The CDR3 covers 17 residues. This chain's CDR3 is CAISESIQTSSYNEQFF. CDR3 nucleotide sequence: TGTGCCATCAGTGAGTCGATTCAGACCAGCTCCTACAATGAGCAGTTCTTC.

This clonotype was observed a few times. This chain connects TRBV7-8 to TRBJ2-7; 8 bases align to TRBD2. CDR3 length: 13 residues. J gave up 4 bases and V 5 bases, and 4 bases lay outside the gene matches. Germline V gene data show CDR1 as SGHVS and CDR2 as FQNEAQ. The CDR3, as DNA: TGTGCCAGCAGCGTAAGACTAGCGTACGAGCAGTACTTC. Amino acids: CASSVRLAYEQYF.

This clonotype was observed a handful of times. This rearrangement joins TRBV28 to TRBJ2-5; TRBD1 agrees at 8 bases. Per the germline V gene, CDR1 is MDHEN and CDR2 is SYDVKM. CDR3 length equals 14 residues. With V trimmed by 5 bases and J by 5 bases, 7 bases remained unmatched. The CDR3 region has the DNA TGTGCCAGCAGTCCCCAGGGGGCGATTGAGACCCAGTACTTC. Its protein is CASSPQGAIETQYF. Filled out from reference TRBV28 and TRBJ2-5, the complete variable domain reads DVKVTQSSRYLVKRTGEKVFLECVQDMDHENMFWYRQDPGLGLRLIYFSYDVKMKEKGDIPEGYSVSREKKERFSLILESASTNQTSMYLCASSPQGAIETQYFGPGTRLLVL.

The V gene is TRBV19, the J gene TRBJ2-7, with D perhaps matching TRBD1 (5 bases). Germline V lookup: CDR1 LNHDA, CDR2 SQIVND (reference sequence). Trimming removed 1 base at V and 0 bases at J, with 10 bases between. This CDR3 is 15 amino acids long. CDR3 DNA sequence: TGTGCCAGTAGTATAGGGGCAGGGAACTCCTACGAGCAGTACTTC. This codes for CASSIGAGNSYEQYF.

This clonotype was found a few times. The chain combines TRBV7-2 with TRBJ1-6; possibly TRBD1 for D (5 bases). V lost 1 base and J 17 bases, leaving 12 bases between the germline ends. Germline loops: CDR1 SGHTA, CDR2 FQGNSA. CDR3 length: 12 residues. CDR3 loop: CASSLVGRRVHF. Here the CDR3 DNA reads TGTGCCAGCAGCTTAGTGGGACGGAGAGTCCACTTT.

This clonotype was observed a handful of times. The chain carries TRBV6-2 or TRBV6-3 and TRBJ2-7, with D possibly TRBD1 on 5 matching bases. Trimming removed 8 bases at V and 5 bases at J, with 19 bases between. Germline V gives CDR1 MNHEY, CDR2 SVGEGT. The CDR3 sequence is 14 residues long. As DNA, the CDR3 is TGTGCCAGCCGTCTGGTATCAGGGCCCCACGAGCAGTACTTC. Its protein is CASRLVSGPHEQYF.

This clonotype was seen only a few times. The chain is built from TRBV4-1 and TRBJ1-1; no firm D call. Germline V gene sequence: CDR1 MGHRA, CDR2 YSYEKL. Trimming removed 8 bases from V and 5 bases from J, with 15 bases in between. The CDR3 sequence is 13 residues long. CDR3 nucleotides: TGCGCCAGCCGCTATAGGGATTGGACTGAAGCTTTCTTT. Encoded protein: CASRYRDWTEAFF.